Presented here are 8 T cell receptor beta chains from one specimen sequenced in a study of shared clonotypes between healthy human individuals (TCRdb year 2020). Library generation was performed with the immunoSEQ multiplex PCR assay. TCRdb mirrors the immuneACCESS table, restricted to in-frame sequences. Some clones are absent from its copies; in checked studies, under half trace to an unresolved V gene, and the reason for the others is unknown. Recorded for this sample are approximately 2,000,000 clones; approximately 90% of them occurred a single time. The ten largest clones add up to approximately 0.41% of the sample. The sequenced material came from naive CD4+ T cells from PBMCs. In the paper's terms, the cell subset or site label means: CD45RA+ positively selected. These receptors all come from a man aged 18 to 29 in good health. Some clones in this sample may be carry-over from other donors' samples.

This chain uses TRBV10-3 with TRBJ1-2; 7 nucleotides line up with TRBD1. Germline-derived CDR1 and CDR2 are ENHRY and SYGVKD. Unmatched junction bases numbered 11, after V lost 7 bases and J lost 6 bases. The CDR3 sequence is 14 residues long. The CDR3 sequence is CAINSPDRVDGYTF. Written as DNA, the CDR3 is TGTGCCATCAACAGCCCCGACAGGGTGGATGGCTACACCTTC.

This chain links TRBV5-1 with TRBJ1-4; TRBD1 matches at 8 bases. Germline trimming cut 5 bases from V and 5 bases from J; bases unmatched to any gene: 8. CDR3 length: 15 residues. Looked up from germline, CDR1 is SGHRS and CDR2 is YFSETQ. The CDR3 nucleotides are TGCGCCAGCAGTGGCGGTGGACAGGGCAATGAAAAACTGTTTTTT. This sequence encodes CASSGGGQGNEKLFF.

The chain couples TRBV28 to TRBJ2-1; 11 bases match TRBD1. V was clipped by 3 bases and J by 9 bases; unmatched bases: 7. The CDR3 is made up of 15 amino acids. In germline, CDR1 is MDHEN, CDR2 SYDVKM. DNA for the CDR3: TGTGCCAGCAGTTTCCAGGACAGGGGGCGCGTTGAGCAGTTCTTC. The encoded protein is CASSFQDRGRVEQFF. Full variable domain (missing parts from reference TRBV28 and TRBJ2-1): DVKVTQSSRYLVKRTGEKVFLECVQDMDHENMFWYRQDPGLGLRLIYFSYDVKMKEKGDIPEGYSVSREKKERFSLILESASTNQTSMYLCASSFQDRGRVEQFFGPGTRLTVL.

This clone has only one observation. V gene TRBV15 combines with J gene TRBJ2-1, with TRBD1 matching 8 bases. The CDR3 spans 15 residues. Trimming took 3 bases from V and 9 from J; bases not matched to a gene: 10. Germline CDR1 is LNHNV and CDR2 is YYDKDF (reference sequence). The DNA for the CDR3 is TGTGCCACCAGCAGCCCCGGACAGGGCGTGGGTGAGCAGTTCTTC. Amino acid sequence: CATSSPGQGVGEQFF.

To note about this clone: As the CDR3 is not closed by the conserved phenylalanine or tryptophan, this likely results from a read error. It is unclear where the CDR3 begins or ends on the DNA, so no DNA is shown, and the CDR3 is as TCRdb lists it. The chain links TRBV6-5 to TRBJ2-7; TRBD1, the table's D call, was not compared with the DNA. Including both end residues, the CDR3 is 14 amino acids long. Germline loops: CDR1 MNHEY, CDR2 SVGAGI. This chain's CDR3 is CASSYGLGRTLTCG.

The V call is TRBV1, the J call TRBJ1-2; the table's D gene call, TRBD1, was not cross checked with the DNA. TRBV1 is reported as a pseudogene. The CDR3 length is 14 residues. CDR3 loop: CTSPSNRTGVGYTF. Written as DNA, the CDR3 is TGCACCAGCCCCTCAAATCGGACAGGGGTAGGCTACACCTTC.

V gene TRBV6-5 combines with J gene TRBJ1-2; no firm D call. CDR3 size: 13 residues. Trimming shortened V by 7 bases and J by 7 bases, and 16 bases separated the two germline ends. Germline-derived CDR1 and CDR2 are MNHEY and SVGAGI. The CDR3 DNA reads TGTGCCAGCACCGGCAAGGGAGCTCGTGGCTACACCTTC. As protein: CASTGKGARGYTF.

The chain joins TRBV2 to TRBJ2-3, with 11 bases identical to TRBD2. V lost 7 bases, J lost 2 bases, and 5 bases stayed unmatched. CDR1 and CDR2 from the germline V gene are SNHLY and FYNNEI. This CDR3 is built from 15 residues. Written as DNA, the CDR3 is TGTGCCAGCAATATAGCGGGAGGGGACACAGATACGCAGTATTTT. This translates into CASNIAGGDTDTQYF. The full variable domain, completed using reference TRBV2 and TRBJ2-3, is EPEVTQTPSHQVTQMGQEVILRCVPISNHLYFYWYRQILGQKVEFLVSFYNNEISEKSEIFDDQFSVERPDGSNFTLKIRSTKLEDSAMYFCASNIAGGDTDTQYFGPGTRLTVL.